These 18 T cell receptor beta chains share one sample of origin, sequenced in a study of blood T cell repertoires in COVID-19. TCRdb keeps only in-frame clones here, not all; method: immunoSEQ multiplex PCR. The repertoire has roughly 280,000 clones, around nine tenths of them found once; the top ten carry roughly 2.1%. Source material: peripheral blood. The source of these receptors is a man in his forties or fifties with acute or convalescent COVID-19.

The chain couples TRBV4-1 to TRBJ1-4, with 7 bases that match TRBD1. Germline assignment: CDR1 MGHRA and CDR2 YSYEKL. This CDR3 comprises 14 residues. J gave up 6 bases and V 4 bases, and 5 bases lay outside the gene matches. CDR3 sequence reads: CASSPDRVDEKLFF. In DNA form, the CDR3 reads TGCGCCAGCAGCCCCGACAGGGTGGATGAAAAACTGTTTTTT.

The chain employs TRBV30 and TRBJ1-5; D unresolved. Trimming shortened V by 0 bases and J by 4 bases, and 10 bases separated the two germline ends. The CDR3 extends over 14 amino acids. CDR1 and CDR2 from the germline V gene are GTSNPN and SVGIG (reference sequence). The chain's CDR3 is CAWSVPRYNQPQHF. Here the CDR3 DNA reads TGTGCCTGGAGTGTACCTAGATATAATCAGCCCCAGCATTTT.

This sequence joins TRBV2 and TRBJ1-1; the D gene is possibly TRBD1 (6 bases). The CDR3 totals 14 residues. CDR1 is SNHLY and CDR2 is FYNNEI in the germline V gene. V lost 3 bases to trimming and J lost 5 bases, with 13 bases between them. This chain's CDR3 is CASSDWTVRTEAFF. CDR3 nucleotides: TGTGCCAGCAGTGATTGGACAGTACGGACTGAAGCTTTCTTT.

V gene TRBV13 combines with J gene TRBJ2-7; 7 bases are a match to TRBD1. The germline gives CDR1 PRHDT, CDR2 FYEKMQ (reference sequence). V was pared by 5 bases and J by 0 bases, with 10 bases of the junction left unmatched. The CDR3 extends over 16 amino acids. The CDR3 coding sequence is TGTGCCAGCAGCCAGAAGGGACAGTGGAGCTCCTACGAGCAGTACTTC. This translates into CASSQKGQWSSYEQYF.

V gene TRBV18 combines with J gene TRBJ2-1; maybe TRBD2 (7 bases). The CDR3 has 13 residues. V was cut by 1 base and J by 10 bases, with 11 bases left in between. The germline V gene has CDR1 KGHSH and CDR2 LQKENI. CDR3 DNA sequence: TGTGCCAGCTCACCACGGGGGGGCGGGGAGCAGTTCTTC. As protein: CASSPRGGGEQFF.

This chain connects TRBV11-2 to TRBJ1-3; D remains unclear. CDR1 is SGHAT and CDR2 is FQNNGV in the germline V gene. V was trimmed by 5 bases and J by 0 bases, leaving 8 bases between them. The CDR3 spans 14 residues. CDR3 in DNA: TGTGCCAGCAGCGGAGTCAGCTCTGGAAACACCATATATTTT. The encoded protein is CASSGVSSGNTIYF.

This chain links TRBV7-3 with TRBJ1-3; no clear D gene. V was shortened by 1 base and J by 0 bases, with 10 bases between the two germline ends. The CDR3 length is 16 residues. Looked up from germline, CDR1 is SGHTA and CDR2 is FQGTGA. This CDR3 reads CASSLKARGSGNTIYF. The DNA of the CDR3 is TGTGCCAGCAGCTTAAAGGCACGGGGCTCTGGAAACACCATATATTTT.

This chain uses TRBV9 with TRBJ2-2; TRBD1 aligns across 7 bases. The CDR3 loop spans 16 amino acids. J was trimmed by 0 bases and V by 4 bases; bases with no gene match: 6. Germline CDR1 and CDR2: SGDLS and YYNGEE. The DNA of the CDR3 is TGTGCCAGCAGCCCGACAGGGATGCCGAACACCGGGGAGCTGTTTTTT. Residues: CASSPTGMPNTGELFF.

The table lists this clone with a count of one. The gene calls are TRBV30 and TRBJ2-7; 9 nucleotides line up with TRBD1. Germline V CDR1 and CDR2: GTSNPN, SVGIG (reference sequence). This CDR3 has 16 amino acids. V lost 2 bases, J lost 1 base, and 9 bases stayed unmatched. The CDR3 DNA reads TGTGCCTGGAGTACCTCCCGGACAGGGGAATCCTACGAGCAGTACTTC. Protein sequence: CAWSTSRTGESYEQYF. Full variable domain (missing parts from reference TRBV30 and TRBJ2-7): SQTIHQWPATLVQPVGSPLSLECTVEGTSNPNLYWYRQAAGRGLQLLFYSVGIGQISSEVPQNLSASRPQDRQFILSSKKLLLSDSGFYLCAWSTSRTGESYEQYFGPGTRLTVT.

This clone was picked up one time. The chain links TRBV10-3 to TRBJ2-3; D may be TRBD2 (5 bases). The V end was cut by 7 bases, the J end by 0 bases, with 20 bases between. Germline V gives CDR1 ENHRY, CDR2 SYGVKD. The length of the CDR3 is 17 residues. The CDR3 sequence: CAIKGPMGGPSTDTQYF. The DNA of the CDR3 is TGTGCCATCAAAGGCCCCATGGGCGGGCCTAGCACAGATACGCAGTATTTT.

This clone was counted once. A read error may produce the germline difference seen at one junction end. The chain is built from TRBV13 and TRBJ1-2; D call uncertain. This CDR3 is 15 amino acids long. CDR1 PRHDT and CDR2 FYEKMQ come from the germline V gene (reference sequence). In DNA, the CDR3 is TGTGCCAGCAGCCTAGGACTCACCGAGGGCTATGGCTACACCTTC. It yields the protein CASSLGLTEGYGYTF. The complete variable domain, with remaining parts taken from reference TRBV13 and TRBJ1-2, reads AAGVIQSPRHLIKEKRETATLKCYPIPRHDTVYWYQQGPGQDPQFLISFYEKMQSDKGSIPDRFSAQQFSDYHSELNMSSLELGDSALYFCASSLGLTEGYGYTFGSGTRLTVV.

The V gene is TRBV7-2, the J gene TRBJ2-2; TRBD1 aligns across 12 bases. V gave up 5 bases and J gave up 7 bases; unmatched junction bases: 8. CDR1 and CDR2 from the germline V gene are SGHTA and FQGNSA. This CDR3 has 16 amino acids. Here the CDR3 DNA reads TGTGCCAGCAGCCTGTCGGGACAGGGGGCTGGCGGGGAGCTGTTTTTT. Its protein is CASSLSGQGAGGELFF. Drawing the rest from reference TRBV7-2 and TRBJ2-2, the complete variable domain is GAGVSQSPSNKVTEKGKDVELRCDPISGHTALYWYRQSLGQGLEFLIYFQGNSAPDKSGLPSDRFSAERTGGSVSTLTIQRTQQEDSAVYLCASSLSGQGAGGELFFGEGSRLTVL.

This clone was seen once. The chain combines TRBV6-6 with TRBJ1-5; 7 nucleotides agree with TRBD1. The CDR3 runs 16 residues. J was trimmed by 2 bases and V by 6 bases; bases with no gene match: 10. Germline V gene lookup returns CDR1 MNHNY and CDR2 SVGAGI (reference sequence). The CDR3 protein is CASSPIGDRGNQPQHF. CDR3 coding DNA: TGTGCCAGCAGCCCGATAGGGGACAGAGGCAATCAGCCCCAGCATTTT.

V is TRBV2 and J is TRBJ1-6; D uncertain. The CDR3 is 14 residues long. The V end was cut by 3 bases, the J end by 7 bases, with 10 bases between. Germline assignment: CDR1 SNHLY and CDR2 FYNNEI. The CDR3 nucleotides are TGTGCCAGCAGTGATGTCAGTCTGAATTCACCCCTCCACTTT. Translating gives CASSDVSLNSPLHF.

The chain combines TRBV12-5 with TRBJ2-3, with D hard to call. This CDR3 spans 11 amino acids. Trimming pared 7 bases from V and 9 bases from J, leaving 11 bases between. Per the germline V gene, CDR1 is LGHNT and CDR2 is FRNRAP. The CDR3 DNA reads as TGTGCTAGTGTTTCCATGGGCACGCAGTATTTT. Residues: CASVSMGTQYF.

This clone was seen a single time. The V gene is TRBV19, the J gene TRBJ2-5, with 11 bases fitting TRBD1. Trimming took 3 bases from V and 3 from J; bases not matched to a gene: 6. The CDR3 covers 16 residues. In germline, CDR1 is LNHDA, CDR2 SQIVND (reference sequence). The CDR3 here is CASSILTGQGEETQYF. The CDR3 DNA follows: TGTGCCAGTAGTATCCTCACGGGACAGGGGGAAGAGACCCAGTACTTC.

This chain connects TRBV3-1 (or the pseudogene TRBV3-2) to TRBJ2-5, with D maybe TRBD2 (6 bases). The CDR3 runs 15 residues. Germline V gene data show CDR1 as LGHDT and CDR2 as YNNKEL (reference sequence). V was clipped by 4 bases and J by 1 base, with 13 bases between them. CDR3 sequence (DNA): TGTGCCAGCAGCCCGCCCCGCGGGGCCCAAGAGACCCAGTACTTC. This codes for CASSPPRGAQETQYF.

In its sample, this clone was seen many times. This chain joins TRBV6-4 and TRBJ2-2; the D is unclear. The CDR3 is made up of 13 amino acids. CDR1 MRHNA and CDR2 SNTAGT come from the germline V gene. The V end was cut by 2 bases, the J end by 7 bases, with 8 bases between. CDR3 amino acids: CASSDVEFGELFF. The CDR3 DNA sequence: TGTGCCAGCAGTGACGTAGAGTTCGGGGAGCTGTTTTTT.